A single sample is the source of the 10 T cell receptor beta chains below, sequenced in a study of PD-L1 blockade in urothelial cancer. Documented time point: peripheral blood 6 weeks after treatment start. Measured with immunoSEQ multiplex PCR; TCRdb has only the in-frame clones, and not every one. Of about 44,000 clones in the sample, roughly nine tenths were seen once. This specimen consisted of PBMCs, obtained around atezolizumab (anti-PD-L1) treatment. Source of these receptors: a man aged 65 to 85 with urothelial cancer.

V and J are TRBV5-8 and TRBJ2-3; D gene unclear. Per germline, CDR1 SGHTS and CDR2 YDEGEE. Trimming removed 4 bases at V and 3 bases at J, with 12 bases between. CDR3 length equals 14 residues. The CDR3 sequence: CASSSRRKTDTQYF. For the CDR3, the DNA is TGTGCCAGCAGCAGCCGAAGAAAGACAGATACGCAGTATTTT. Supplemented by reference TRBV5-8 and TRBJ2-3, the full variable domain reads EAGVTQSPTHLIKTRGQQATLRCSPISGHTSVYWYQQALGLGLQFLLWYDEGEERNRGNFPPRFSGRQFPNYSSELNVNALELEDSALYLCASSSRRKTDTQYFGPGTRLTVL.

The gene calls are TRBV19 and TRBJ2-1; 14 positions agree with TRBD2. The germline V gene has CDR1 LNHDA and CDR2 SQIVND (reference sequence). The CDR3 runs to 17 residues. The junction had 10 bases not matched to a gene; V was cut back by 5 bases and J by 7 bases. The CDR3 is CASSLSAGTSGSNEQFF. The CDR3 coding sequence is TGTGCCAGTAGTTTATCCGCCGGGACTAGCGGGAGTAATGAGCAGTTCTTC.

The chain uses TRBV9 and TRBJ2-7; TRBD1 is a possible D gene (5 bases). The CDR3 contains 14 residues. V lost 5 bases and J 1 base, leaving 13 bases between the germline ends. The germline V gene encodes CDR1 SGDLS and CDR2 YYNGEE. This CDR3 reads CASSPDILSYEQYF. The DNA of the CDR3 is TGTGCCAGCAGTCCGGACATACTATCCTACGAGCAGTACTTC.

The chain combines TRBV28 with TRBJ1-2, with 9 bases matching TRBD1. J was trimmed by 7 bases and V by 10 bases; bases with no gene match: 10. This CDR3 comprises 13 residues. Germline CDR1 is MDHEN and CDR2 is SYDVKM. CDR3 in DNA: TGTGCCACCTCGGGACAGGGAAGCGGTGGCTACACCTTC. It is translated as CATSGQGSGGYTF.

This chain uses TRBV5-4 with TRBJ2-5, with D uncertain. The germline V gene has CDR1 SGHNT and CDR2 YYREEE (reference sequence). The CDR3 runs to 12 residues. Trimming took off 2 bases at V and 5 bases at J, with 7 bases between the two ends. The CDR3 reads CASSLIGETQYF. CDR3 DNA: TGTGCCAGCAGCTTAATCGGGGAGACCCAGTACTTC. The full variable domain, rest sourced from reference TRBV5-4 and TRBJ2-5, is ETGVTQSPTHLIKTRGQQVTLRCSSQSGHNTVSWYQQALGQGPQFIFQYYREEENGRGNFPPRFSGLQFPNYSSELNVNALELDDSALYLCASSLIGETQYFGPGTRLLVL.

DNA for the CDR3: TGTGCCAGCAGTGAAGGATTAGAGAAGCAGTTCTTC. As protein: CASSEGLEKQFF. This chain joins TRBV6-1 and TRBJ2-1; D call uncertain. The CDR3 runs 12 residues. Trimming shortened V by 1 base and J by 11 bases, and 9 bases separated the two germline ends. Germline V CDR1 and CDR2: MNHNS, SASEGT.

The J gene is TRBJ2-3, the V gene TRBV5-4; D perhaps matches TRBD2 (6 bases). Deletions cut 1 base from V and 2 bases from J, with 14 bases between. The CDR3 covers 16 residues. Germline CDR1 and CDR2: SGHNT and YYREEE (reference sequence). The CDR3 loop reads CASSLRPAGFTDTQYF. DNA for the CDR3: TGTGCCAGCAGCTTGCGTCCCGCGGGGTTCACAGATACGCAGTATTTT.

CDR3 amino acids: CASSLKGDSGNEQFF. CDR3 bases: TGCGCCAGCAGCTTGAAGGGGGACAGCGGCAATGAGCAGTTCTTC. The chain uses TRBV5-1 and TRBJ2-1; 7 nucleotides agree with TRBD1. Germline V gives CDR1 SGHRS, CDR2 YFSETQ. CDR3 length: 15 residues. Losses at the gene ends were 1 base for V and 6 bases for J; bases not matched to a gene: 7.

CDR3 sequence reads: CASTSGTGEETQYF. The CDR3 DNA reads as TGTGCCAGCACAAGCGGGACAGGGGAAGAGACCCAGTACTTC. This chain links TRBV28 with TRBJ2-5, with TRBD1 identical over 10 bases. CDR1 and CDR2 from the germline V gene are MDHEN and SYDVKM. This CDR3 comprises 14 residues. V lost 7 bases, J lost 3 bases, and 5 bases stayed unmatched.

The chain couples TRBV28 to TRBJ2-5; 11 bases are a match to TRBD1. The CDR3 spans 15 residues. With V trimmed by 5 bases and J by 7 bases, 9 bases remained unmatched. Germline V CDR1 and CDR2: MDHEN, SYDVKM. CDR3 region: CASSTDGTGGGTQYF. The CDR3, as DNA: TGTGCCAGCAGTACCGATGGGACAGGGGGAGGGACCCAGTACTTC.